The T cell receptor beta chain described here comes from a study of blood T cell repertoires in COVID-19. This clone was observed once. The CDR3 length is 16 residues. CDR1 and CDR2 (germline): MNHEY, SVGEGT. After removal of 5 bases from V and 2 bases from J, the junction contained 11 bases not matched to a gene. Methods used by the authors: Estimation of nucleated cell counts relied on the amplification of reference gene primers. The protocol was immunoSEQ multiplex PCR, while the TCRdb copy is restricted to in-frame clones and leaves out a portion. The DNA gave D and trimming, while V, J and clone size come from that table. The sample has around 180,000 clones, less than 90% seen once; the top ten hold 2.1%.

Sequenced input: peripheral blood. This TCR was recovered from a man between 65 and 85 years old with active or convalescent COVID-19. The chain combines TRBV6-2 or TRBV6-3 with TRBJ2-7, with 8 bases that match TRBD2. This CDR3 reads CASSTYEAGAAYEQYF. The CDR3 DNA sequence: TGTGCCAGCAGTACCTATGAAGCGGGAGCCGCCTACGAGCAGTACTTC.